Reported below is one T cell receptor beta chain. With a J-beta primer mix and a sample-barcoded 5' primer, a second PCR ran about 7 to 12 cycles. Every cDNA was tagged by a template-switch adaptor with 12 random nucleotides. Every sample produced at least 3 million CDR3-containing paired-end reads. TCRdb called the 5' RACE reads again in MiXCR, with one record for every CDR3 protein. The sample carries 700,000 to 950,000 distinct CDR3 sequences, 58% recorded once. Each sample had at least 6 million PBMCs isolated. The J segment lost 12 bases and the V segment lost 2 bases, leaving 5 bases of the junction unmatched. The CDR3 consists of 14 residues. CDR1 is MNHNS, CDR2 SASEGT, per germline. This sample was included in a study of blood T cells in healthy people across ages.

The chain employs TRBV6-1 and TRBJ2-1; 12 bases align to TRBD2. Sequencing was done on a sample of blood. The receptor was derived from a man younger than 45 in good health. Here the CDR3 reads CASSESWTSGVQFF. The CDR3 DNA sequence: TGTGCCAGCAGTGAAAGTTGGACTAGCGGGGTGCAGTTCTTC.